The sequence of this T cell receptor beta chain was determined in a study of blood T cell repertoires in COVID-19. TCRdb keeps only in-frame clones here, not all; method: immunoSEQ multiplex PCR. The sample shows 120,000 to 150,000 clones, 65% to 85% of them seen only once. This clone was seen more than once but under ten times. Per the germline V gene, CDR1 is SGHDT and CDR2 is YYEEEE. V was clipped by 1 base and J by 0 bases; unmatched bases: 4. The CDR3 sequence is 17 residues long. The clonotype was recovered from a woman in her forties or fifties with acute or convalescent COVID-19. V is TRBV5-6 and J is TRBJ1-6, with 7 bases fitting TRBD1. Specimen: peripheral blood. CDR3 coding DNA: TGTGCCAGCAGCTTGTCCGCAGGGGGCTCCTATAATTCACCCCTCCACTTT. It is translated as CASSLSAGGSYNSPLHF.